Each of the 4 T cell receptor beta chains below was sequenced from the same sample in a study of blood T cells in healthy people across ages. A J-beta primer mix and a sample-barcoded 5' primer were used in a second PCR of roughly 7 to 12 cycles. Using its own MiXCR run on the 5' RACE reads, TCRdb lists one record per CDR3 protein. The table records hundreds of thousands of distinct CDR3 sequences, around 24% of them present only once. The data also belong to a second study, concerning T cells of mothers and their children.

What was sequenced was blood. All receptors come from a boy aged 5 to 17 in good health.

The V gene is TRBV20-1, the J gene TRBJ2-7; a weak D match, TRBD2 (5 bases). This CDR3 contains 11 residues. Germline V gene data show CDR1 as DFQATT and CDR2 as SNEGSKA (reference sequence). This CDR3 is CSAAGGYEQYV. For the CDR3, the DNA is TGCAGCGCGGCTGGAGGTTACGAGCAGTACGTC.

This clonotype was seen more than once but under ten times. The chain is built from TRBV5-5 and TRBJ1-5; TRBD1 agrees at 7 bases. The CDR3 spans 14 residues. V shed 6 bases and J 6 bases; nucleotides not matched to a gene: 9. Germline CDR1 and CDR2: SGHKS and YYEKEE (reference sequence). The CDR3 sequence: CASTYDRDTQPQHF. The CDR3 DNA sequence: TGTGCCAGCACCTACGACAGGGATACTCAGCCCCAGCATTTT.

This clonotype was recorded at least ten times. The V call is TRBV6-6, the J call TRBJ1-3, with 8 bases matching TRBD1. The trim removed 0 bases at V and 0 bases at J, leaving 4 bases unmatched. CDR3 size: 17 residues. The germline gives CDR1 MNHNY, CDR2 SVGAGI (reference sequence). CDR3 in DNA: TGTGCCAGCAGTTACTCGAGGGACAGGCGCTCTGGAAACACCATATATTTT. Its protein is CASSYSRDRRSGNTIYF.

This clonotype has more than one count but fewer than ten. The chain uses TRBV7-8 and TRBJ2-1; D remains ambiguous. Trimming took 0 bases from V and 3 from J, leaving 6 bases between them. The CDR3 sequence is 14 residues long. Looked up from germline, CDR1 is SGHVS and CDR2 is FQNEAQ. The CDR3 DNA reads as TGTGCCAGCAGCTTAGCGTACAACTACAATGAGCAGTTCTTC. Protein sequence: CASSLAYNYNEQFF.